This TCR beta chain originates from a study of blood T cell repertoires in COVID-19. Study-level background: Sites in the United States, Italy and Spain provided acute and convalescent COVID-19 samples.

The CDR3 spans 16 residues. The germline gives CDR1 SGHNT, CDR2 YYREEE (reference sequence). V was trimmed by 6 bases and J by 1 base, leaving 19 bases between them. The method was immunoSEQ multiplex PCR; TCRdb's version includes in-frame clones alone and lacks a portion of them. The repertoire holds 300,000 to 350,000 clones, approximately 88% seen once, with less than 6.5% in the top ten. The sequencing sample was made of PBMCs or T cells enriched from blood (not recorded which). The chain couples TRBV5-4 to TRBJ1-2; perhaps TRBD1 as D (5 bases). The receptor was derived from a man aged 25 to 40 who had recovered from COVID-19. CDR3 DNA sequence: TGTGCCAGCATGCAATGGTCAGGGAGGGGTAACTATGGCTACACCTTC. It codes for CASMQWSGRGNYGYTF.